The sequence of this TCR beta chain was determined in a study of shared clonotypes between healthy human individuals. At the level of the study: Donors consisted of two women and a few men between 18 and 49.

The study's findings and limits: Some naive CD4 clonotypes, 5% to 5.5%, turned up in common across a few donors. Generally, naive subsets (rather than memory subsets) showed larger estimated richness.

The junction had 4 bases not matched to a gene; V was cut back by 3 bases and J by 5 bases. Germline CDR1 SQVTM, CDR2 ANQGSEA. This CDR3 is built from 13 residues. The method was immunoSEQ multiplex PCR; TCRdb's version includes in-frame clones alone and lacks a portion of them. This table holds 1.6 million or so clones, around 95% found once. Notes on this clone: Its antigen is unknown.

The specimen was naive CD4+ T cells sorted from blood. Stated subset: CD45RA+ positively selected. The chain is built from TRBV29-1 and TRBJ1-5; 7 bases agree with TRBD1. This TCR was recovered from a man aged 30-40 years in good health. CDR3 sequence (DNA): TGCAGCGTTGAGGTCAGGGGGGATCAGCCCCAGCATTTT. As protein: CSVEVRGDQPQHF.